Reported below is one T cell receptor beta chain. Many counts were recorded for this clonotype. Its antigen remains undetermined. Qualities for individual bases were not recorded, and no much larger clone is one base off. This entry comes from a study of T cell repertoires in cytomegalovirus infection (dated by TCRdb to 2018 to 2020). Regarding the research as a whole: Alongside well-studied HLA-B-restricted epitopes, the peptide stimulations were aimed at recently identified HLA-C-restricted CMV epitopes, whose presentation resists viral immunomodulation. Donor HLA type was relevant to the analysis, as public TCR beta signatures indicated carriage of CMV infection together with the matching HLA type. General conclusions and limits of the study: In the ex vivo response, HLA-C-restricted CMV-specific TCR beta clonotypes were dominant, and in two of eight donors the single most frequent clonotype came from this HLA-C-restricted group. In both this cohort and an independent roughly 350-donor cohort, the cumulative frequency of public TCR beta family members distinguished carriers of CMV infection plus the relevant HLA type.

Sequencer: Illumina HiSeq 1500. TCRdb reran the public reads through fastp at Q25 and MiXCR, keeping productive beta chains. Each entry merges the rows of one CDR3 protein and shows their most common DNA and genes. The sample table holds approximately 110,000 distinct CDR3 sequences, of which roughly 41% were seen once. The ten largest clones add up to 74% of the sample. Read against the paper, the sample's treatment or condition label means: in vitro stimulation with specific CMV peptide epitopes to enrich CMV-specific T cells. V loses 6 bases, J loses 0 bases, and the germline ends lie 9 bases apart. There are 13 amino acids in the CDR3, from cysteine to phenylalanine inclusive. Only the CDR3 DNA is retained, 39 bases long and in frame from the first base. CDR1 SGHNT and CDR2 YENEEA were looked up in the germline V gene.

The sequencing here drew on CD8+ T cells from cultured PBMCs, taken from culture after CMV antigen stimulation. This chain is built from TRBV11-3 and TRBJ2-7; TRBD2 is possibly the D segment (5 matching bases). This clonotype was sampled from a human donor in good health (CMV status not recorded). Some clones in this sample may be carry-over from other donors' samples. The nucleotide sequence is TGTGCCAGCAGTGTGGGAGCCTCCTACGAGCAGTACTTC. This sequence encodes CASSVGASYEQYF.